The 17 T cell receptor beta chains in this list originate from one sample, sequenced in a study of T cell responses to AZD1222 COVID-19 vaccine. The table came from immunoSEQ multiplex PCR; TCRdb's copy has only in-frame clones and leaves some out. The table has roughly 150,000 clones, over 75% seen once. Material: peripheral blood, obtained on day 0 of AZD1222 vaccination. These receptors were taken from an adult in good health.

The CDR3 sequence is CASTEGAQGGYTF. The CDR3 nucleotides read TGTGCCAGCACCGAGGGGGCCCAAGGTGGCTACACCTTC. This chain joins TRBV2 and TRBJ1-2, with TRBD1 identical over 7 bases. There are 13 residues in the CDR3. The J segment lost 7 bases and the V segment lost 7 bases, leaving 9 bases of the junction unmatched. Looked up from germline, CDR1 is SNHLY and CDR2 is FYNNEI.

The rearrangement joins TRBV3-1 (or the pseudogene TRBV3-2) to TRBJ1-4; D gene ambiguous. This CDR3 is 12 amino acids long. V was shortened by 4 bases and J by 7 bases, with 7 bases between the two germline ends. CDR1 and CDR2 from the germline V gene are LGHDT and YNNKEL (reference sequence). The CDR3 protein is CASSLQGEKLFF. The CDR3 DNA follows: TGTGCCAGCAGCCTTCAAGGTGAAAAACTGTTTTTT.

The V gene is TRBV6-2 or TRBV6-3, the J gene TRBJ1-5; 8 nucleotides match TRBD1. The CDR3 consists of 14 residues. CDR1 is MNHEY, CDR2 SVGEGT, per germline. Losses at the gene ends were 4 bases for V and 8 bases for J; bases not matched to a gene: 7. CDR3 sequence reads: CASSLSGTGKPQHF. Here the CDR3 DNA reads TGTGCCAGCAGTTTATCCGGGACAGGCAAGCCCCAGCATTTT.

This sequence joins TRBV12-3 or TRBV12-4 and TRBJ1-5; the D is unclear. This CDR3 comprises 13 residues. Trimming left V 1 base short and J 7 bases short, with 8 bases between. CDR3 in amino acids: CASSLGGGQPQHF. The CDR3 region has the DNA TGTGCCAGCAGTTTAGGGGGTGGGCAGCCCCAGCATTTT.

The CDR3 sequence: CASSSGTGWAQPQHF. The DNA for the CDR3 is TGTGCCAGCAGCTCAGGGACAGGGTGGGCTCAGCCCCAGCATTTT. The chain is built from TRBV11-2 and TRBJ1-5; 9 positions agree with TRBD1. Germline V gene sequence: CDR1 SGHAT, CDR2 FQNNGV. The junction had 7 bases not matched to a gene; V was cut back by 4 bases and J by 6 bases. The CDR3 spans 15 residues.

This sequence joins TRBV6-1 and TRBJ2-7; TRBD1 matches at 7 bases. The V gene's germline CDR1 is MNHNS and CDR2 SASEGT. This CDR3 has 16 amino acids. Losses at the gene ends were 0 bases for V and 2 bases for J; bases not matched to a gene: 7. CDR3 DNA: TGTGCCAGCAGTGAAGCGCTGGGACAGTTGACCTACGAGCAGTACTTC. Translated: CASSEALGQLTYEQYF.

The chain combines TRBV19 with TRBJ2-7, with unresolved D. Germline-derived CDR1 and CDR2 are LNHDA and SQIVND (reference sequence). CDR3 length equals 10 residues. V was trimmed by 7 bases and J by 1 base, leaving 2 bases between them. The CDR3 loop reads CASISYEQYF. CDR3 DNA: TGTGCCAGTATTTCCTACGAGCAGTACTTC.

The rearrangement links TRBV5-5 to TRBJ1-2, with D possibly TRBD1 on 5 matching bases. Looked up from germline, CDR1 is SGHKS and CDR2 is YYEKEE (reference sequence). CDR3 length equals 16 residues. Trimming left V 3 bases short and J 8 bases short, with 23 bases between. CDR3 DNA sequence: TGTGCCAGCAGCTCCTCCGGGACGGCAGGGAAACCGGGCTACACCTTC. This encodes CASSSSGTAGKPGYTF.

This chain uses TRBV29-1 with TRBJ2-7; perhaps TRBD2 as D (5 bases). Trimming shortened V by 4 bases and J by 2 bases, and 9 bases separated the two germline ends. This CDR3 is 12 amino acids long. Germline loops: CDR1 SQVTM, CDR2 ANQGSEA. The DNA for the CDR3 is TGCAGCGTTGCCTTTAGCGCCTACGAGCAGTACTTC. Protein sequence: CSVAFSAYEQYF.

The genes are TRBV28 and TRBJ1-1; TRBD1 might be the D (6 bases). Trimming took 6 bases from V and 4 from J, leaving 18 bases between them. Germline assignment: CDR1 MDHEN and CDR2 SYDVKM. This CDR3 contains 15 residues. The CDR3, as DNA: TGTGCCAGCAGCCCCGGTCTGGGGGGCAGCACTGAAGCTTTCTTT. It is translated as CASSPGLGGSTEAFF.

This chain links TRBV19 with TRBJ2-2; 7 bases line up with TRBD1. The CDR3 has 11 amino acids. CDR1 LNHDA and CDR2 SQIVND come from the germline V gene (reference sequence). Germline trimming cut 10 bases from V and 6 bases from J; bases unmatched to any gene: 2. CDR3 nucleotides: TGTGCCATCCAGGGGGCCGGGGAGCTGTTTTTT. Its protein is CAIQGAGELFF.

The gene calls are TRBV10-3 and TRBJ2-4; no firm D call. The CDR3 runs 17 residues. Trimming took off 4 bases at V and 0 bases at J, with 16 bases between the two ends. Germline V gene data show CDR1 as ENHRY and CDR2 as SYGVKD. CDR3 sequence: CAISVGPMWGAKNIQYF. CDR3 in DNA: TGTGCCATCAGTGTAGGCCCGATGTGGGGAGCCAAAAACATTCAGTACTTC.

The V gene is TRBV7-9, the J gene TRBJ2-7; 9 bases agree with TRBD2. This CDR3 has 16 amino acids. Germline CDR1 and CDR2: SEHNR and FQNEAQ (reference sequence). V dropped 5 bases and J dropped 5; count of bases not matched to a gene: 13. The CDR3 coding sequence is TGTGCCAGCAGCCCTTCCCAGCGGGGGGTTTGGGACGAGCAGTACTTC. Protein sequence: CASSPSQRGVWDEQYF.

The V and J genes are TRBV5-1 and TRBJ2-7; D is tentatively TRBD1 or TRBD2 (5 bases each). The V end was cut by 4 bases, the J end by 0 bases, with 14 bases between. The V gene's germline CDR1 is SGHRS and CDR2 YFSETQ. The CDR3 length is 15 residues. CDR3 bases: TGCGCCAGCAGCGGGGCCCCGGGGAGCTCCTACGAGCAGTACTTC. It translates to CASSGAPGSSYEQYF.

V and J are TRBV7-9 and TRBJ1-2; possible D gene TRBD1, 5 bases. The CDR3 contains 15 residues. CDR1 and CDR2 (germline): SEHNR, FQNEAQ (reference sequence). Trimming took 2 bases from V and 2 from J, leaving 12 bases between them. The CDR3 bases are TGTGCCAGCAGCTTAAAGGGGCCCTTGAACTATGGCTACACCTTC. Protein sequence: CASSLKGPLNYGYTF.

This clone was counted only a few times. The CDR3 loop reads CASSLSADMNTEAFF. The CDR3 region has the DNA TGTGCCAGCAGTTTATCGGCTGACATGAACACTGAAGCTTTCTTT. The chain links TRBV27 to TRBJ1-1; no definite D call. Trimming removed 0 bases from V and 0 bases from J, with 8 bases in between. CDR3 length: 15 residues. In germline, CDR1 is MNHEY, CDR2 SMNVEV (reference sequence).

The DNA for the CDR3 is TGTGCCAGCAGCTTGGACAGGGTGAACACTGAAGCTTTCTTT. Translating it yields CASSLDRVNTEAFF. The chain has TRBV7-8 and TRBJ1-1, with 8 bases identical to TRBD1. CDR1 is SGHVS, CDR2 FQNEAQ, per germline. CDR3 length: 14 residues. V was clipped by 3 bases and J by 0 bases; unmatched bases: 0.